Presented here are 21 T cell receptor beta chains from one specimen sequenced in a study of cytomegalovirus exposure and HLA in healthy donors. Use of 60 Vbeta and 13 Jbeta primers characterized the PCR. Method: immunoSEQ multiplex PCR; TCRdb's copy keeps in-frame clones and lacks some. Seen here are roughly 130,000 clones, about four fifths observed once, and the top ten hold 5.3%. Sequenced sample: PBMCs. The receptors shown here come from a man between 25 and 39 years old in good health and CMV-seronegative.

The gene calls are TRBV28 and TRBJ1-5, with D hard to call. V lost 5 bases to trimming and J lost 1 base, with 24 bases between them. CDR3 size: 19 residues. Germline-derived CDR1 and CDR2 are MDHEN and SYDVKM. The CDR3 is CASSSGLVAGRLSNQPQHF. For the CDR3, the DNA is TGTGCCAGCAGTAGTGGGTTAGTAGCTGGGAGGTTGAGCAATCAGCCCCAGCATTTT. Full variable domain (rest looked up from reference TRBV28 and TRBJ1-5): DVKVTQSSRYLVKRTGEKVFLECVQDMDHENMFWYRQDPGLGLRLIYFSYDVKMKEKGDIPEGYSVSREKKERFSLILESASTNQTSMYLCASSSGLVAGRLSNQPQHFGDGTRLSIL.

This clone was observed a few times. The rearrangement links TRBV5-6 to TRBJ1-1; 9 bases match TRBD1. CDR1 SGHDT and CDR2 YYEEEE come from the germline V gene. Trimming at V came to 4 bases and at J to 1 base, leaving 8 bases not matched to a gene. The CDR3 length is 16 residues. DNA for the CDR3: TGTGCCAGCAGCCGCGACAGGGGGTCAAGGAACACTGAAGCTTTCTTT. The encoded protein is CASSRDRGSRNTEAFF.

The rearrangement links TRBV6-5 to TRBJ2-1; TRBD2 might be the D (6 bases). Germline V gene sequence: CDR1 MNHEY, CDR2 SVGAGI. Trimming removed 8 bases from V and 9 bases from J, with 17 bases in between. The CDR3 spans 13 residues. The CDR3 reads CASAGRELGEQFF. CDR3 sequence (DNA): TGTGCCAGCGCGGGACGGGAGTTGGGTGAGCAGTTCTTC.

The chain has TRBV19 and TRBJ1-2; maybe TRBD1 (6 bases). The CDR3 runs to 12 residues. Germline CDR1 and CDR2: LNHDA and SQIVND (reference sequence). V was cut by 4 bases and J by 8 bases, with 11 bases left in between. CDR3 amino acids: CASSTQGSGYTF. In DNA form, the CDR3 reads TGTGCCAGTAGTACTCAGGGGTCGGGCTACACCTTC.

The V call is TRBV29-1, the J call TRBJ2-5, with a weak D call TRBD2 (5 bases). The V end was cut by 7 bases, the J end by 2 bases, with 20 bases between. CDR1 is SQVTM, CDR2 ANQGSEA, per germline. The CDR3 runs to 15 residues. CDR3 sequence (DNA): TGCAGCGCCGAGGGTGTTGAAATAGGGCAAGAGACCCAGTACTTC. It codes for CSAEGVEIGQETQYF.

This clone was counted a single time. The chain links TRBV28 to TRBJ2-7; D gene ambiguous. Germline V gives CDR1 MDHEN, CDR2 SYDVKM. With 5 bases removed from V and 2 bases from J, the gap between germline ends came to 10 bases. CDR3 length: 13 amino acids. For the CDR3, the DNA is TGTGCCAGCAGTCCCGCTAAGCCCTACGAGCAGTACTTC. As protein: CASSPAKPYEQYF.

Notes on this clone: A junction boundary mismatches the germline segment, possibly from a read error. The rearrangement joins TRBV7-7 to TRBJ2-5; D call uncertain. This CDR3 has 14 amino acids. CDR1 and CDR2 from the germline V gene are SSHAT and FNYEAQ (reference sequence). The CDR3 sequence is CASSLGAVLETQYF. For the CDR3, the DNA is TGTGCTAGCAGCTTAGGCGCGGTACTAGAGACCCAGTACTTC.

This clone was picked up one time. The gene calls are TRBV9 and TRBJ2-1, with 11 bases fitting TRBD1. CDR1 and CDR2 (germline): SGDLS, YYNGEE. V shed 1 base, J shed 3 bases, and the junction held 6 bases outside the gene matches. This CDR3 is built from 17 residues. In DNA form, the CDR3 reads TGTGCCAGCAGCGTATCAGTAGGGACAGGGGGCTACAATGAGCAGTTCTTC. This encodes CASSVSVGTGGYNEQFF.

This clone was seen only a few times. The chain is built from TRBV5-1 and TRBJ1-1; weak D call: TRBD1 (6 bases). Germline V CDR1 and CDR2: SGHRS, YFSETQ. V was cut by 2 bases and J by 3 bases, with 11 bases left in between. The CDR3 totals 14 residues. DNA of the CDR3: TGCGCCAGCAGCTTAGGAGGGGGGGACACTGAAGCTTTCTTT. Amino acid sequence: CASSLGGGDTEAFF.

The chain uses TRBV5-1 and TRBJ2-3, with TRBD1 matching 8 bases. The CDR3 has 17 amino acids. Germline CDR1 SGHRS, CDR2 YFSETQ. Trimming removed 5 bases from V and 1 base from J; junction bases left unmatched: 12. The CDR3 loop reads CASSTAQGALGTDTQYF. CDR3 sequence (DNA): TGCGCCAGCAGTACAGCTCAGGGGGCGCTGGGCACAGATACGCAGTATTTT. The complete variable domain, with remaining parts taken from reference TRBV5-1 and TRBJ2-3, reads KAGVTQTPRYLIKTRGQQVTLSCSPISGHRSVSWYQQTPGQGLQFLFEYFSETQRNKGNFPGRFSGRQFSNSRSEMNVSTLELGDSALYLCASSTAQGALGTDTQYFGPGTRLTVL.

The chain recombines TRBV7-8 with TRBJ2-7, with TRBD2 matching 7 bases. The junction had 8 bases not matched to a gene; V was cut back by 1 base and J by 5 bases. Germline CDR1 is SGHVS and CDR2 is FQNEAQ. The length of the CDR3 is 15 residues. The CDR3, as DNA: TGTGCCAGCAGCTTAGTGGGAGGGCCTCAGGACGAGCAGTACTTC. Amino acid sequence: CASSLVGGPQDEQYF.

The chain recombines TRBV7-2 with TRBJ1-2, with 12 bases aligning to TRBD1. The CDR3 has 15 residues. Germline trimming cut 3 bases from V and 3 bases from J; bases unmatched to any gene: 2. CDR1 is SGHTA and CDR2 is FQGNSA in the germline V gene. The CDR3 nucleotides are TGTGCCAGCAGCTTGGGACAGGGGGCTTACTATGGCTACACCTTC. Its protein product is CASSLGQGAYYGYTF.

The chain is built from TRBV7-8 and TRBJ1-1, with TRBD1 as a possible D gene (6 bases). V lost 5 bases and J lost 1, with 8 bases in between. Per the germline V gene, CDR1 is SGHVS and CDR2 is FQNEAQ. There are 13 residues in the CDR3. The CDR3 loop reads CASSQDRNTEAFF. DNA for the CDR3: TGTGCCAGCAGCCAGGACAGGAACACTGAAGCTTTCTTT.

The DNA for the CDR3 is TGTGCCAGCAGCGGGGGGGCCTCTCCAGATACGCAGTATTTT. This sequence encodes CASSGGASPDTQYF. The chain recombines TRBV28 with TRBJ2-3; 8 bases are shared with TRBD2. The CDR3 runs 14 residues. Germline CDR1 and CDR2: MDHEN and SYDVKM. V lost 6 bases, J lost 4 bases, and 6 bases stayed unmatched. Using reference TRBV28 and TRBJ2-3 for the parts outside the CDR3, the full variable domain is DVKVTQSSRYLVKRTGEKVFLECVQDMDHENMFWYRQDPGLGLRLIYFSYDVKMKEKGDIPEGYSVSREKKERFSLILESASTNQTSMYLCASSGGASPDTQYFGPGTRLTVL.

This sequence joins TRBV15 and TRBJ1-4, with 7 bases identical to TRBD1. V shed 3 bases and J 7 bases; nucleotides not matched to a gene: 2. Germline CDR1 and CDR2: LNHNV and YYDKDF (reference sequence). The CDR3 is 13 amino acids. The CDR3 is CATSRGTAEKLFF. DNA of the CDR3: TGTGCCACCAGCAGGGGGACAGCTGAAAAACTGTTTTTT.

This clone was picked up a small number of times. The chain has TRBV6-5 and TRBJ1-1; perhaps TRBD1 as D (5 bases). This CDR3 comprises 13 residues. The germline V and J ends were trimmed by 5 bases and 3 bases, with 10 bases remaining between them. Germline V gives CDR1 MNHEY, CDR2 SVGAGI. The CDR3 spells CASSPQGYTEAFF. CDR3 bases: TGTGCCAGCAGTCCCCAGGGTTACACTGAAGCTTTCTTT.

The chain joins TRBV7-8 to TRBJ2-1; 10 nucleotides agree with TRBD2. V shed 8 bases, J shed 10 bases, and the junction held 11 bases outside the gene matches. This CDR3 has 14 amino acids. Germline V gene data show CDR1 as SGHVS and CDR2 as FQNEAQ. This CDR3 reads CASRPGLAPSEQFF. In DNA form, the CDR3 reads TGTGCCAGCCGACCGGGACTAGCGCCCTCGGAGCAGTTCTTC.

The genes are TRBV29-1 and TRBJ2-3, with 9 bases matching TRBD1. Germline V CDR1 and CDR2: SQVTM, ANQGSEA. Trimming removed 8 bases from V and 5 bases from J; junction bases left unmatched: 5. The CDR3 loop spans 12 amino acids. For the CDR3, the DNA is TGCAGCAAACGGACAGGGGAAGATACGCAGTATTTT. Amino acid sequence: CSKRTGEDTQYF.

V and J are TRBV28 and TRBJ2-6, with TRBD1 identical over 12 bases. CDR3 length equals 19 residues. J lost 3 bases, V lost 0 bases, and 6 bases had no gene match. Germline CDR1 reads MDHEN; CDR2 reads SYDVKM. For the CDR3, the DNA is TGTGCCAGCAGTTTATGGGGGGGACAGGGGGCCCGTGGGGCCAACGTCCTGACTTTC. It specifies CASSLWGGQGARGANVLTF.

The V call is TRBV4-1, the J call TRBJ2-7; D possibly corresponds to TRBD1 (6 bases). Germline CDR1 MGHRA, CDR2 YSYEKL. The length of the CDR3 is 14 residues. V lost 6 bases and J 2 bases, leaving 14 bases between the germline ends. CDR3 protein: CASSLQGGPYEQYF. CDR3 sequence (DNA): TGCGCCAGCAGTCTACAGGGTGGCCCCTACGAGCAGTACTTC.

This clone has just a few counts. The chain couples TRBV2 to TRBJ1-1, with TRBD1 as a possible D gene (6 bases). The CDR3 has 15 residues. Germline loops: CDR1 SNHLY, CDR2 FYNNEI. V was pared by 3 bases and J by 1 base, with 12 bases between. CDR3 loop: CASSDEAGANTEAFF. CDR3 nucleotide sequence: TGTGCCAGCAGTGATGAGGCGGGGGCGAACACTGAAGCTTTCTTT.